The rows below give T cell receptor beta chains drawn from one sample of a study of beta chain features in type 1 diabetes. Sequenced by immunoSEQ multiplex PCR; TCRdb stores in-frame clones only, minus some. The sample records 250,000 to 300,000 clones, approximately 8% being singletons. The sample was central memory CD4+ T cells from blood. The origin of the receptors is a woman younger than 30 in good health. The CDR3 runs from the conserved cysteine through the conserved F or W. A D gene is named only where the DNA matches it firmly. A row's size may be missing; if present it is once, few, many or a size class.

>TRBV11-3|NA|TRBJ2-1|NA
CASSSVSTYNEQFF
TGTGCCAGCAGCTCGGTGTCTACCTACAATGAGCAGTTCTTC
>TRBV5-6|NA|TRBJ1-1|few
CASSLLMVTFF
TGTGCCAGCAGCTTGTTGATGGTAACTTTCTTT
>TRBV7-9|TRBD1|TRBJ2-4|NA
CASSLAPGQGSGQNIQYF
TGTGCCAGCAGCTTAGCACCGGGACAGGGATCGGGACAAAACATTCAGTACTTC
>TRBV5-8|TRBD1|TRBJ2-7|few
CASSPRDSSIPYEQYF
TGTGCCAGCAGCCCTCGGGACAGTTCGATTCCGTACGAGCAGTACTTC
>TRBV2|TRBD1|TRBJ2-2|NA
CASSASTGLNTGELFF
TGTGCCAGCAGTGCCTCGACAGGGTTGAACACCGGGGAGCTGTTTTTT
>TRBV2|NA|TRBJ1-2|NA
CASTEQSVYGYTF
TGTGCCAGCACCGAACAGAGCGTCTATGGCTACACCTTC
>TRBV25-1|NA|TRBJ2-3|few
CASSPRRLTDTQYF
TGTGCCAGCAGTCCTCGCCGACTGACAGATACGCAGTATTTT
>TRBV7-3|TRBD2|TRBJ2-3|NA
CASRPASGGTDTQYF
TGTGCCAGCAGGCCAGCTAGCGGGGGAACAGATACGCAGTATTTT
>TRBV5-5|NA|TRBJ2-2|few
CASRRANTGELFF
TGTGCCAGCAGGAGGGCGAACACCGGGGAGCTGTTTTTT
>TRBV14|TRBD1|TRBJ1-2|NA
CASRPGQVFSGYTF
TGTGCCAGCAGGCCGGGACAGGTTTTTAGTGGCTACACCTTC
>TRBV4-2|TRBD2|TRBJ2-1|few
CASSQVASGGLNEQFF
TGTGCCAGCAGCCAAGTTGCTAGCGGGGGGCTGAATGAGCAGTTCTTC
>TRBV21-1|NA|TRBJ1-5|NA
CASSKVSRGEDQPQHF
TGTGCCAGCAGCAAAGTTTCGAGGGGCGAGGATCAGCCCCAGCATTTT
>TRBV5-1|TRBD1|TRBJ2-1|NA
CASSGTGSVVEQFF
TGCGCCAGCTCCGGGACAGGGTCAGTAGTTGAGCAGTTCTTC
>TRBV30|NA|TRBJ2-3|few
CAWGIILGTQYF
TGTGCCTGGGGTATCATACTTGGTACGCAGTATTTT
>TRBV4-3|NA|TRBJ1-2|few
CASSQGLENYGYTF
TGCGCCAGCAGCCAAGGACTGGAGAACTATGGCTACACCTTC
>TRBV30|NA|TRBJ1-5|NA
CAWSEGLTNQPQHF
TGTGCCTGGAGCGAGGGCCTTACCAATCAGCCCCAGCATTTT
>TRBV7-9|NA|TRBJ2-3|NA
CASSQDETEGDTQYF
TGTGCCAGCAGCCAAGATGAAACAGAAGGAGATACGCAGTATTTT
>TRBV25-1|NA|TRBJ1-6|few
CASSEPDGGNSPLHF
TGTGCCAGCAGTGAACCGGACGGGGGGAATTCACCCCTCCACTTT
>TRBV27|TRBD1|TRBJ1-2|NA
CASSFLGQKNYGYTF
TGTGCCAGCAGTTTCCTGGGACAGAAGAACTATGGCTACACCTTC
>TRBV19|NA|TRBJ1-5|NA
CASSKFVGTNNQPQHF
TGTGCCAGTAGTAAGTTCGTAGGGACTAACAATCAGCCCCAGCATTTT
>TRBV7-4|TRBD1|TRBJ2-5|NA
CASLDRGEQETQYF
TGTGCCAGCCTGGACAGGGGGGAACAAGAGACCCAGTACTTC
>TRBV7-6|NA|TRBJ2-5|NA
CASSLALGETQYF
TGTGCCAGCAGCTTAGCCCTGGGGGAGACCCAGTACTTC
>TRBV28|NA|TRBJ2-6|few
CASSSTGMKANVLTF
TGTGCCAGCAGTTCAACAGGGATGAAGGCCAACGTCCTGACTTTC
>TRBV11-2|TRBD1|TRBJ2-7|NA
CASSWDRNEQYF
TGTGCCAGCAGCTGGGACAGAAACGAGCAGTACTTC
>TRBV9|NA|TRBJ2-1|NA
CASSPTRTNEQFF
TGTGCCAGCAGCCCGACTAGGACGAATGAGCAGTTCTTC
>TRBV5-6|NA|TRBJ2-5|NA
CASSLTSETQYF
TGTGCCAGCAGCTTGACGTCGGAGACCCAGTACTTC
>TRBV18|NA|TRBJ1-5|few
CASSPGFRDQPQHF
TGTGCCAGCTCACCAGGATTTCGGGATCAGCCCCAGCATTTT